A single sample is the source of the 9 T cell receptor beta chains below, sequenced in a study of blood T cell repertoires in COVID-19. The protocol was immunoSEQ multiplex PCR, while the TCRdb copy is restricted to in-frame clones and leaves out a portion. The sample gives fewer than 55,000 clones, approximately 70% of which show up once; about 9% is in the top ten. Source material: peripheral blood. These receptors came from a woman between 70 and 85 years old with acute or convalescent COVID-19.

This clone appeared once. The rearrangement joins TRBV10-3 to TRBJ1-6; D is undetermined. The CDR3 runs 14 residues. Trimming removed 4 bases from V and 5 bases from J, with 9 bases in between. Germline CDR1 and CDR2: ENHRY and SYGVKD. The CDR3: CAISVRVDNSPLHF. The CDR3 DNA reads TGTGCCATCAGTGTTCGTGTCGATAATTCACCCCTCCACTTT.

This clone was observed a handful of times. The V and J genes are TRBV4-1 and TRBJ2-1; D possibly corresponds to TRBD1 (5 bases). This CDR3 comprises 15 residues. Trimming cost V 0 bases and J 4 bases, with 10 bases left between them. CDR1 and CDR2 from the germline V gene are MGHRA and YSYEKL. The CDR3, as DNA: TGCGCCAGCAGCCAAGAGCGGACACTTTACAATGAGCAGTTCTTC. The encoded protein is CASSQERTLYNEQFF.

This clone appeared a few times. The chain couples TRBV7-9 to TRBJ2-7; 7 bases are a match to TRBD1. With V trimmed by 1 base and J by 6 bases, 3 bases remained unmatched. From germline, CDR1 is SEHNR and CDR2 FQNEAQ (reference sequence). This CDR3 region has 13 residues. The DNA of the CDR3 is TGTGCCAGCAGCTTAGTGTGGACAGGCGAGCAGTACTTC. Translated: CASSLVWTGEQYF. Full variable domain (remainder filled in from reference TRBV7-9 and TRBJ2-7): DTGVSQNPRHKITKRGQNVTFRCDPISEHNRLYWYRQTLGQGPEFLTYFQNEAQLEKSRLLSDRFSAERPKGSFSTLEIQRTEQGDSAMYLCASSLVWTGEQYFGPGTRLTVT.

The chain recombines TRBV18 with TRBJ2-1, with 9 nucleotides matching TRBD1. J gave up 6 bases and V 3 bases, and 9 bases lay outside the gene matches. Germline V gives CDR1 KGHSH, CDR2 LQKENI. The CDR3 spans 16 residues. The CDR3 region has the DNA TGTGCCAGCTCACCCACGGGACAGGGCTTTATCAATGAGCAGTTCTTC. It codes for CASSPTGQGFINEQFF.

This sequence joins TRBV7-8 and TRBJ2-5; 11 bases fit TRBD2. The junction had 9 bases not matched to a gene; V was cut back by 0 bases and J by 9 bases. From germline, CDR1 is SGHVS and CDR2 FQNEAQ. There are 16 residues in the CDR3. The CDR3 region has the DNA TGTGCCAGCAGCTTAGCCCCTAGCGGGGGGCTTAGGGCCCAGTACTTC. Encoded protein: CASSLAPSGGLRAQYF.

The chain couples TRBV5-6 to TRBJ1-1, with 9 nucleotides matching TRBD1. This CDR3 comprises 14 residues. Germline CDR1 reads SGHDT; CDR2 reads YYEEEE. V lost 0 bases and J lost 3; bases outside the gene matches: 0. In DNA form, the CDR3 reads TGTGCCAGCAGCTTGGGGGACAGGGACACTGAAGCTTTCTTT. Translated, it gives CASSLGDRDTEAFF.

V usage is TRBV2 and J usage is TRBJ2-6; 7 bases agree with TRBD1. Per germline, CDR1 SNHLY and CDR2 FYNNEI. The CDR3 is 15 amino acids. Trimming cost V 4 bases and J 6 bases; bases outside gene matches: 6. This CDR3 reads CASSGQGTEANVLTF. CDR3 bases: TGTGCCAGCAGTGGACAGGGTACGGAGGCCAACGTCCTGACTTTC.

The gene calls are TRBV9 and TRBJ1-1; D possibly corresponds to TRBD1 (6 bases). CDR3 size: 15 residues. Trimming removed 3 bases at V and 1 base at J, with 13 bases between. CDR1 and CDR2 (germline): SGDLS, YYNGEE. The CDR3 nucleotides are TGTGCCAGCAGCGCCAATATGGACAGGAACACTGAAGCTTTCTTT. Protein: CASSANMDRNTEAFF.

V gene TRBV5-4 combines with J gene TRBJ1-4; D not resolved. Germline lookup yields CDR1 SGHNT and CDR2 YYREEE (reference sequence). Trimming pared 2 bases from V and 3 bases from J, leaving 8 bases between. CDR3 size: 14 residues. CDR3 protein: CASSLYRANEKLFF. In nucleotides, the CDR3 is TGTGCCAGCAGCTTATATCGAGCTAATGAAAAACTGTTTTTT.